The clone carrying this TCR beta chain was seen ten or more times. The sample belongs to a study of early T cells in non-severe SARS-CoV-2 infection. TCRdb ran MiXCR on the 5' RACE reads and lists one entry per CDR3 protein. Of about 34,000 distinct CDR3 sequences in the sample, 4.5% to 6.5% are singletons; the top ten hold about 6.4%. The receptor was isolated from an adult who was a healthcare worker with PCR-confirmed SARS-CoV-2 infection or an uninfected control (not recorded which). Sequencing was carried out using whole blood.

The CDR3 spells CASSFGDKNTEAFF. The CDR3 DNA sequence: TGTGCCAGCAGTTTCGGGGACAAAAACACTGAAGCTTTCTTT. V and J are TRBV12-3 or TRBV12-4 and TRBJ1-1, with TRBD1 as a possible D gene (6 bases). V was shortened by 3 bases and J by 2 bases, with 10 bases between the two germline ends. CDR3 length equals 14 residues.